Below, one T cell receptor beta chain is given with its context. Its antigen is still unknown. The sample is drawn from a study of T cell responses to AZD1222 COVID-19 vaccine. Repertoires were generated with immunoSEQ multiplex PCR, while TCRdb's copy carries only in-frame clones and drops some. The data show over 75,000 clones, approximately 92% seen once. The germline CDR1 and CDR2 sequences are SGDLS and YYNGEE. The CDR3 runs to 18 residues. Germline trimming cut 0 bases from V and 5 bases from J; bases unmatched to any gene: 10. Overall study findings and caveats: As reported, nearly half of all spike-specific TCRs target variant regions that are unmutated.

The TCR sequence derives from an adult who received the AZD1222 COVID-19 vaccine. The input for sequencing was peripheral blood, taken 28 days after the second AZD1222 dose. This sequence joins TRBV9 and TRBJ2-7, with 14 bases identical to TRBD2. The chain's CDR3 is CASSVGIGGLAGVNEQYF. DNA for the CDR3: TGTGCCAGCAGCGTAGGTATCGGGGGACTAGCGGGAGTAAACGAGCAGTACTTC.